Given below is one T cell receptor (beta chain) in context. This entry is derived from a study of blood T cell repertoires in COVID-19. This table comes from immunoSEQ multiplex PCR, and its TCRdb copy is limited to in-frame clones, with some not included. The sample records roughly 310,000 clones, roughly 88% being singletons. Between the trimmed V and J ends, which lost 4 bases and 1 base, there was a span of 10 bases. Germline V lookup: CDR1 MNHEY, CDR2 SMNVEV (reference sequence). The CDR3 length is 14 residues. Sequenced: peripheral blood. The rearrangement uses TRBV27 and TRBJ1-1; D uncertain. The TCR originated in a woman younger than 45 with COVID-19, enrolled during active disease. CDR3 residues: CASSSWTRNTEAFF. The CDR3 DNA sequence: TGTGCCAGCAGTTCGTGGACTCGGAACACTGAAGCTTTCTTT.